Below are 10 T cell receptor beta chains sequenced from a single sample in a study of blood T cell repertoires in COVID-19. Clones were read by immunoSEQ multiplex PCR, and TCRdb kept only the in-frame ones, dropping some. The data show some 250,000 clones, about 88% seen once. Source material: peripheral blood. These receptors were collected from a young man with active or convalescent COVID-19.

Worth noting for this clone: One end of the junction varies from germline; a read error may be responsible. This chain links TRBV27 with TRBJ1-5; D call uncertain. This CDR3 has 17 residues. Germline V gives CDR1 MNHEY, CDR2 SMNVEV (reference sequence). The CDR3 nucleotides read TGTGCCAGCAGTCTATCCTCTTCCGAGTATAGCAATCAGCCCCAGCATTTT. Its protein is CASSLSSSEYSNQPQHF.

This rearrangement joins TRBV6-5 to TRBJ2-7; 10 nucleotides match TRBD1. V lost 5 bases to trimming and J lost 6 bases; unmatched junction nucleotides: 10. The CDR3 is made up of 15 amino acids. Germline V CDR1 and CDR2: MNHEY, SVGAGI. The CDR3 bases are TGTGCCAGCAGTACTGACAGGGGGCCCCTCGGCGAGCAGTACTTC. This translates into CASSTDRGPLGEQYF.

The table lists this clone with a count of one. The chain is built from TRBV4-3 and TRBJ2-1; 8 bases are shared with TRBD2. Per the germline V gene, CDR1 is LGHNA and CDR2 is YSLEER. The CDR3 runs 16 residues. V shed 0 bases, J shed 5 bases, and the junction held 6 bases outside the gene matches. The CDR3 nucleotides read TGCGCCAGCAGCCAAGAGCTGGCGGGGGGAAACAATGAGCAGTTCTTC. Encoded protein: CASSQELAGGNNEQFF.

The chain combines TRBV21-1 with TRBJ2-5; the table gives TRBD2 as D, unverified against the DNA. TRBV21-1 is designated a pseudogene. The CDR3 consists of 19 residues. CDR3 DNA sequence: TGTGCCAGCAGCACTCGGACTAGCGGGGGGCCCGAGTACCAAGAGACCCAGTACTTC. This codes for CASSTRTSGGPEYQETQYF.

CDR3 loop: CASSWTGNYEQYF. CDR3 sequence (DNA): TGTGCCAGCAGTTGGACAGGGAACTACGAGCAGTACTTC. V is TRBV6-2 or TRBV6-3 and J is TRBJ2-7, with 8 positions matching TRBD1. CDR1 is MNHEY, CDR2 SVGEGT, per germline. Germline trimming cut 4 bases from V and 3 bases from J; bases unmatched to any gene: 2. The CDR3 totals 13 residues.

This clone was recorded a few times. This chain connects TRBV21-1 to TRBJ1-5. TRBV21-1 is a pseudogene segment. There are 18 residues in the CDR3. The chain's CDR3 is CASSKAQVWMRGNQPQHF. The CDR3 nucleotides are TGTGCCAGCAGCAAAGCGCAGGTTTGGATGAGGGGCAATCAGCCCCAGCATTTT.

This chain links TRBV4-2 with TRBJ1-2; D may be TRBD1 (5 bases). CDR1 is LGHNA, CDR2 YNFKEQ, per germline. V was pared by 0 bases and J by 5 bases, with 10 bases between. The CDR3 has 14 residues. The CDR3 DNA follows: TGTGCCAGCAGCCAAGATAGACAGCTATATGGCTACACCTTC. Amino acid sequence: CASSQDRQLYGYTF.

CDR3: CASSYLGRGAYNEQFF. CDR3 bases: TGTGCCAGCAGCTACTTAGGGCGGGGGGCCTACAATGAGCAGTTCTTC. The J gene is TRBJ2-1, the V gene TRBV3-1 (or the pseudogene TRBV3-2); TRBD2 matches 8 bases. Germline lookup yields CDR1 LGHDT and CDR2 YNNKEL (reference sequence). V dropped 5 bases and J dropped 2; count of bases not matched to a gene: 8. This CDR3 is built from 16 residues.

The rearrangement joins TRBV14 to TRBJ2-2, with D uncertain. Germline V CDR1 and CDR2: SGHDN, FVKESK. This CDR3 contains 12 residues. The ends were cut back, 4 bases at V and 8 bases at J, with 8 bases in the middle. The CDR3 loop is CASSPHLGELFF. The CDR3 nucleotides read TGTGCCAGCAGCCCGCACTTAGGGGAGCTGTTTTTT.

V gene TRBV5-1 combines with J gene TRBJ2-7; TRBD1 matches 10 bases. This CDR3 region has 14 residues. CDR1 SGHRS and CDR2 YFSETQ come from the germline V gene. J was trimmed by 5 bases and V by 3 bases; bases with no gene match: 5. CDR3 sequence reads: CASSSGQGLDEQYF. In DNA form, the CDR3 reads TGCGCCAGCAGCTCGGGACAGGGGTTGGACGAGCAGTACTTC.